This T cell receptor beta chain was profiled in a study of T cell repertoires in cytomegalovirus infection. As for the study in general: CMV epitopes that were recently identified and HLA-C-restricted were used alongside well-studied HLA-B-restricted ones. Both a matching HLA type and CMV infection were indicated by public TCR beta signatures. General observations from the study: Within the response measured ex vivo, HLA-C-restricted CMV-specific TCR beta clonotypes were dominant. Summed frequency of shared TCR beta families picked out CMV carriers who also had the relevant HLA.

The V gene's germline CDR1 is MNHEY and CDR2 SVGEGT. The CDR3 is 15 amino acids. V lost 4 bases to trimming and J lost 0 bases; unmatched junction nucleotides: 1. TCRdb ran MiXCR on the reads and lists one entry per CDR3 protein. The sample holds 450,000 to 550,000 distinct CDR3 sequences; about 42% are singletons and the top ten take about two fifths. This clonotype turned up a few times. Its antigen is as yet unknown. Sequencing used cultured PBMCs, obtained from culture after CMV antigen stimulation. The rearrangement links TRBV6-2 or TRBV6-3 to TRBJ2-1; 9 nucleotides line up with TRBD2. The clonotype comes from a human donor in good health (CMV status not recorded). Some clones in this sample may be carry-over from other donors' samples. DNA for the CDR3: TGTGCCAGCAGTTCGACTAGCGGCTCCTACAATGAGCAGTTCTTC. Protein product: CASSSTSGSYNEQFF.